This T cell receptor (beta chain) was observed in a study of T cells after posttransplantation cyclophosphamide. Busulfan-fludarabine conditioning, marrow transplant, and cyclophosphamide on days +3 and +4 were administered. The sample holds a few counts of this clone. Its specificity is not known. Germline V gives CDR1 SEHNR, CDR2 FQNEAQ (reference sequence). V dropped 3 bases and J dropped 4 bases, with 16 bases sitting between them. CDR3 length: 16 residues. Findings of the study overall: Recipient CMV seropositivity and CMV reactivation strongly tracked TRB clonality. Later blood repertoires were often dominated by clones from the donor CD8+ memory compartment.

Here immunoSEQ multiplex PCR was the method, and the copy in TCRdb shows in-frame clones only, minus some. Of some 1,900 clones listed, 70% to 80% are singletons. The receptor comes from a young adult male patient who received an allogeneic stem cell transplant from a related donor, was CMV-positive, and had acute GVHD only. Some of these T cells may belong to the graft donor. This specimen consisted of PBMCs, obtained roughly 310 days after allogeneic stem cell transplant with posttransplant cyclophosphamide. The chain is built from TRBV7-9 and TRBJ2-1, with a possible D match to TRBD1 (6 bases). This chain's CDR3 is CASSLKGVSLYNEQFF. The DNA of the CDR3 is TGTGCCAGCAGCTTGAAGGGGGTGTCCCTTTACAATGAGCAGTTCTTC.